Below are 16 T cell receptor beta chains sequenced from a single sample in a study of blood T cell repertoires in COVID-19. The method was immunoSEQ multiplex PCR; TCRdb's version includes in-frame clones alone and lacks a portion of them. The data show 300,000 or so clones, 80% to 90% seen once. Sequencing input: peripheral blood. The source of these receptors is a woman in her fifties or sixties with acute or convalescent COVID-19.

The chain employs TRBV3-1 (or the pseudogene TRBV3-2) and TRBJ2-5; D not certain. Germline CDR1 is LGHDT and CDR2 is YNNKEL (reference sequence). The V and J ends lost 3 bases and 5 bases respectively, with 7 bases between them. CDR3 size: 12 residues. The CDR3 is CASSQLGETQYF. CDR3 nucleotide sequence: TGTGCCAGCAGCCAGCTCGGGGAGACCCAGTACTTC.

V and J are TRBV2 and TRBJ2-7; TRBD1 matches 8 bases. The CDR3 length is 15 residues. Germline lookup yields CDR1 SNHLY and CDR2 FYNNEI. V gave up 1 base and J gave up 6 bases; unmatched junction bases: 8. In DNA, the CDR3 is TGTGCCAGCAGTGAAGGGGGCGGGACAGGCGGCGAGCAGTACGTC. Translation gives CASSEGGGTGGEQYV.

A single count supports this clone. The rearrangement links TRBV10-3 to TRBJ1-5; D is uncertain. V was trimmed by 0 bases and J by 4 bases, leaving 7 bases between them. There are 14 residues in the CDR3. Germline-derived CDR1 and CDR2 are ENHRY and SYGVKD. DNA of the CDR3: TGTGCCATCAGTGAGTCAAAGGAGAATCAGCCCCAGCATTTT. This encodes CAISESKENQPQHF.

The chain recombines TRBV25-1 with TRBJ1-2, with 7 positions matching TRBD1. The trim removed 6 bases at V and 4 bases at J, leaving 2 bases unmatched. The CDR3 sequence is 12 residues long. From germline, CDR1 is MGHDK and CDR2 SYGVNS. CDR3 nucleotide sequence: TGTGCCAGCAGGAGGGACAGCTATGGCTACACCTTC. Amino acid sequence: CASRRDSYGYTF.

The V and J genes are TRBV5-4 and TRBJ1-3, with 9 nucleotides matching TRBD1. The CDR3 is made up of 13 amino acids. V was clipped by 6 bases and J by 6 bases; unmatched bases: 4. The germline gives CDR1 SGHNT, CDR2 YYREEE (reference sequence). CDR3: CASTRDRENTIYF. In nucleotides, the CDR3 is TGTGCCAGCACCCGGGACAGGGAAAACACCATATATTTT.

V gene TRBV3-1 (or the pseudogene TRBV3-2) combines with J gene TRBJ1-1; the D gene is possibly TRBD1 (5 bases). The CDR3 has 13 residues. V dropped 1 base and J dropped 6 bases, with 9 bases sitting between them. Germline V gene sequence: CDR1 LGHDT, CDR2 YNNKEL (reference sequence). The CDR3: CASSQGGMAEAFF. The CDR3 DNA is TGTGCCAGCAGCCAAGGGGGCATGGCTGAAGCTTTCTTT.

Comments on this clone: This CDR3 is also generated by other DNA sequences in the sample. The rearrangement joins TRBV6-5 to TRBJ2-5; 7 nucleotides align to TRBD2. There are 14 residues in the CDR3. The V gene's germline CDR1 is MNHEY and CDR2 SVGAGI. The junction had 2 bases not matched to a gene; V was cut back by 0 bases and J by 4 bases. The CDR3 reads CASSYSGGRETQYF. The CDR3 bases are TGTGCCAGCAGTTACTCGGGGGGGAGAGAGACCCAGTACTTC.

The chain carries TRBV5-8 and TRBJ1-5; 11 nucleotides line up with TRBD1. J gave up 1 base and V 4 bases, and 10 bases lay outside the gene matches. This CDR3 comprises 18 residues. Germline V gene sequence: CDR1 SGHTS, CDR2 YDEGEE. The CDR3 sequence: CASSPDRDRGGSNQPQHF. CDR3 DNA: TGTGCCAGCAGCCCAGACCGGGACAGGGGGGGGAGCAATCAGCCCCAGCATTTT.

The rearrangement links TRBV15 to TRBJ1-1; tentative D call: TRBD1 (5 bases). Germline lookup yields CDR1 LNHNV and CDR2 YYDKDF (reference sequence). Trimming pared 0 bases from V and 8 bases from J, leaving 16 bases between. The CDR3 spans 15 residues. The CDR3: CATSRDKNGGTEAFF. The CDR3, as DNA: TGTGCCACCAGCAGAGATAAAAATGGGGGGACCGAAGCTTTCTTT.

The rearrangement uses TRBV19 and TRBJ1-2, with D perhaps matching TRBD1 (5 bases). Per germline, CDR1 LNHDA and CDR2 SQIVND (reference sequence). The CDR3 sequence is 14 residues long. Trimming took 7 bases from V and 2 from J, leaving 14 bases between them. The chain's CDR3 is CASIPRGRNYGYTF. DNA for the CDR3: TGTGCCAGTATTCCAAGGGGAAGGAACTATGGCTACACCTTC.

This clone was detected a few times. The identical CDR3 is also encoded by other nucleotide sequences in the sample. The gene calls are TRBV30 and TRBJ1-1; TRBD1 agrees at 8 bases. Germline CDR1 is GTSNPN and CDR2 is SVGIG (reference sequence). This CDR3 is built from 12 residues. J lost 5 bases, V lost 1 base, and 0 bases had no gene match. The CDR3 DNA follows: TGTGCCTGGAGTGGACAGGGGACTGAAGCTTTCTTT. This codes for CAWSGQGTEAFF.

There are a few counts of this clone. This chain links TRBV19 with TRBJ2-5; tentatively, D is TRBD2 (5 bases). Trimming removed 5 bases at V and 4 bases at J, with 17 bases between. The CDR3 contains 15 residues. Germline V lookup: CDR1 LNHDA, CDR2 SQIVND (reference sequence). CDR3 region: CASSPLVGRGETQYF. CDR3 nucleotide sequence: TGTGCCAGTAGTCCCCTAGTAGGGAGAGGAGAGACCCAGTACTTC.

The chain is built from TRBV30 and TRBJ2-1; 9 nucleotides agree with TRBD1. The trim removed 0 bases at V and 7 bases at J, leaving 10 bases unmatched. This CDR3 contains 16 residues. CDR1 is GTSNPN, CDR2 SVGIG, per germline (reference sequence). The CDR3, as DNA: TGTGCCTGGAGTGTACTGGGTGACAGGGGGGGTAATGAGCAGTTCTTC. This sequence encodes CAWSVLGDRGGNEQFF.

The chain recombines TRBV5-1 with TRBJ1-3; 7 bases agree with TRBD1. Germline lookup yields CDR1 SGHRS and CDR2 YFSETQ. CDR3 length: 15 amino acids. The junction had 6 bases not matched to a gene; V was cut back by 0 bases and J by 6 bases. CDR3 DNA: TGCGCCAGCAGCTTGGGACAGGGTTCGGCAAACACCATATATTTT. It specifies CASSLGQGSANTIYF. Combining the CDR3 with reference TRBV5-1 and TRBJ1-3 gives the whole variable domain KAGVTQTPRYLIKTRGQQVTLSCSPISGHRSVSWYQQTPGQGLQFLFEYFSETQRNKGNFPGRFSGRQFSNSRSEMNVSTLELGDSALYLCASSLGQGSANTIYFGEGSWLTVV.

V gene TRBV25-1 combines with J gene TRBJ2-3, with D possibly being TRBD2 (6 bases). This CDR3 contains 14 residues. Germline assignment: CDR1 MGHDK and CDR2 SYGVNS. V was clipped by 6 bases and J by 2 bases, with 12 bases between them. The CDR3 region is CASRPGLTTDTQYF. CDR3 coding DNA: TGTGCCAGCAGGCCGGGACTTACCACAGATACGCAGTATTTT. The variable domain in full, completed from reference TRBV25-1 and TRBJ2-3, reads EADIYQTPRYLVIGTGKKITLECSQTMGHDKMYWYQQDPGMELHLIHYSYGVNSTEKGDLSSESTVSRIRTEHFPLTLESARPSHTSQYLCASRPGLTTDTQYFGPGTRLTVL.

This rearrangement joins TRBV5-4 to TRBJ1-2, with 7 bases fitting TRBD1. This CDR3 spans 14 amino acids. Per the germline V gene, CDR1 is SGHNT and CDR2 is YYREEE (reference sequence). V was pared by 4 bases and J by 3 bases, with 6 bases of the junction left unmatched. The CDR3 DNA is TGTGCCAGCAGCCTGGCTGGACAGGACTATGGCTACACCTTC. Translated: CASSLAGQDYGYTF.